This TCR beta chain appears in the sequencing data of a study of Graves' ophthalmopathy and Graves' hyperthyroidism. There are 12 residues in the CDR3. From germline, CDR1 is SNHLY and CDR2 FYNNEI. V was clipped by 8 bases and J by 10 bases, with 12 bases between them. PBMCs were isolated from an approximately 10 ml sample of fresh peripheral blood. RNA served as the template for amplifying TCR beta CDR3 regions. In the first round, RT-PCR was carried out with HTBI primers, and a multiplex PCR formed the second round. MiXCR, applied by TCRdb to the multiplex PCR reads, yields one record per CDR3 protein. The sample lists about 740,000 distinct CDR3 sequences; about 44% were seen once.

Sample: peripheral blood. This receptor was obtained from an adult man with Graves' ophthalmopathy. The chain couples TRBV2 to TRBJ1-6, with a weak D call TRBD1 (5 bases). Here the CDR3 reads CASGPGRSPLHF. CDR3 bases: TGTGCCAGCGGTCCAGGGCGCTCACCCCTCCACTTT.